This T cell receptor beta chain comes out of a study of T-cell reconstitution after alpha-beta-depleted transplantation in children. Study conclusions and caveats: There were reportedly several hundred expanded graft clones from which alpha-beta T cells came about two months after transplant. T-cell counts and diversity at one year following transplant were attributed mainly to newly produced T cells.

The CDR3 is 14 amino acids. V was shortened by 1 base and J by 7 bases, with 10 bases between the two germline ends. Germline CDR1 KGHSH, CDR2 LQKENI. In this sample, this clonotype turned up a few times. Its antigen remains unidentified. The library targeted TCRbeta and was prepared with unique molecular identifiers. Each CDR3 protein is one row after TCRdb ran MiXCR on the PCR reads. The sample shows 200,000 to 250,000 distinct CDR3 sequences, around 9.2% of them seen only once. The sequence derives from a male patient between 2 and 15 years old who had a stem cell transplant for acute myeloid leukemia, so the T cells may come from the graft donor. This chain links TRBV18 with TRBJ1-4, with TRBD1 as a possible D gene (6 bases). Sequenced material: PBMCs, mostly from graft donor cells, taken 360 days after TCRalphabeta/CD19-depleted stem cell transplant. CDR3 DNA: TGTGCCAGCTCACCACTACAGGGCCTTGAAAAACTGTTTTTT. This encodes CASSPLQGLEKLFF.